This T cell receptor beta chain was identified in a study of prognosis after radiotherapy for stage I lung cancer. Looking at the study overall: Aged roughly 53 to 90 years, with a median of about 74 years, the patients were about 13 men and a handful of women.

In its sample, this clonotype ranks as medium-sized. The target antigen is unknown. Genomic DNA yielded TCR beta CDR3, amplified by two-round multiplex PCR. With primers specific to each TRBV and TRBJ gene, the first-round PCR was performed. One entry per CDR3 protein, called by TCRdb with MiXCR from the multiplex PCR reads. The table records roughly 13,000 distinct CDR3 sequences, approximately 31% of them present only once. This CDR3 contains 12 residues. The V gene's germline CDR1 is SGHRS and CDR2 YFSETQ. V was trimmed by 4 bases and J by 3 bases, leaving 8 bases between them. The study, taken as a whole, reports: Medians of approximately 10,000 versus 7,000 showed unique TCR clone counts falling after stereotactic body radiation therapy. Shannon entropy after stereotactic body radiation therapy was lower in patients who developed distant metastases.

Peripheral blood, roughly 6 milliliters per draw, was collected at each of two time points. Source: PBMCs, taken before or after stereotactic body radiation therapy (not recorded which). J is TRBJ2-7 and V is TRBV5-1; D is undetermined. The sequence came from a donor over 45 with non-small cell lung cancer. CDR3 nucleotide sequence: TGCGCCAGCAGCGTCGCCGGCTACGAGCAGTACTTC. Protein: CASSVAGYEQYF.